This T cell receptor beta chain was sequenced during a study of PD-1 blockade in classical Hodgkin lymphoma. Overall study findings and caveats: Newly diagnosed patients had baseline TCR diversity that was reportedly lower than that of healthy donors. No one has yet defined what causes the repertoire differences, which may be disease activity or prior therapy.

Trimming stripped 1 base from V and 6 bases from J, with 19 bases between. The CDR3 loop spans 16 amino acids. Germline-derived CDR1 and CDR2 are SNHLY and FYNNEI. Some clones are missing from TCRdb's copy, which holds only in-frame ones; the method was immunoSEQ multiplex PCR. Of over 15,000 clones detected, 70% to 80% appear once; the ten largest clones hold roughly 19%. Relapse after autologous stem cell transplantation occurred in every patient, and brentuximab vedotin exposure varied. As for this clone: Its antigen is not known.

This sequence joins TRBV2 and TRBJ2-7, with a tentative D call TRBD1 (5 bases). Here the sequenced sample was peripheral blood mononuclear cells (PBMCs), taken before the second cycle of nivolumab. This sequence originates from a human donor with classical Hodgkin lymphoma. The CDR3 spells CASSEGVGHRMGEQYF. As DNA, the CDR3 is TGTGCCAGCAGTGAAGGAGTTGGACACCGGATGGGCGAGCAGTACTTC. Together with reference TRBV2 and TRBJ2-7, the CDR3 gives the full variable domain: EPEVTQTPSHQVTQMGQEVILRCVPISNHLYFYWYRQILGQKVEFLVSFYNNEISEKSEIFDDQFSVERPDGSNFTLKIRSTKLEDSAMYFCASSEGVGHRMGEQYFGPGTRLTVT.